The T cell receptor beta chain described here comes from a study of blood T cell repertoires in COVID-19. In its sample, this clone was seen once. The same CDR3 can be traced to other DNA sequences in this sample. Libraries were prepared by immunoSEQ multiplex PCR; TCRdb keeps only in-frame clonotypes and omits some of them. The sample includes roughly 180,000 clones, roughly 85% of them seen just once. Trimming shortened V by 0 bases and J by 5 bases, and 9 bases separated the two germline ends. This CDR3 has 14 residues. Germline assignment: CDR1 MNHEY and CDR2 SVGAGI. The rearrangement links TRBV6-5 to TRBJ2-3, with D perhaps matching TRBD1 (6 bases). The sequenced sample consisted of PBMCs or T cells enriched from blood (not recorded which). This receptor was obtained from a man in his 60s who had recovered from COVID-19. The CDR3 protein is CASSYSGQRDTQYF. DNA for the CDR3: TGTGCCAGCAGTTACTCTGGACAGAGAGATACGCAGTATTTT.